This T cell receptor beta chain was identified during a study of blood T cell repertoires in COVID-19. Study context: From T cells, B-cell-depleted T cells, or PBMCs came the material, which was cDNA or gDNA.

Trimming removed 3 bases at V and 7 bases at J, with 7 bases between. Germline CDR1 and CDR2: LGHDT and YNNKEL (reference sequence). This CDR3 is 12 amino acids long. This clone has a single count. This sample also contains other DNA sequences that code for the same CDR3. The method was immunoSEQ multiplex PCR; TCRdb's version includes in-frame clones alone and lacks a portion of them. Of 400,000 to 550,000 clones in the sample, 70% to 90% were seen once. The source of this sequence is a woman between 18 and 30 years old with acute COVID-19. The source material was PBMCs or T cells enriched from blood (not recorded which). J is TRBJ1-5 and V is TRBV3-1 (or the pseudogene TRBV3-2); D possibly corresponds to TRBD1 (6 bases). DNA for the CDR3: TGTGCCAGCAGCCAGGGGGCGCAGCCCCAGCATTTT. The encoded protein is CASSQGAQPQHF.